This TCR beta chain was obtained from a study of blood T cell repertoires in COVID-19. Across the study: Sites in the United States, Italy and Spain provided acute and convalescent COVID-19 samples.

Participants were placed into cohorts based on the clinical history they reported. Per germline, CDR1 SEHNR and CDR2 FQNEAQ (reference sequence). The CDR3 is 13 residues long. V was trimmed by 4 bases and J by 3 bases, leaving 10 bases between them. TCRdb's table, derived via immunoSEQ multiplex PCR, lists solely in-frame clones and lacks some. The sample has more than 350,000 clones, roughly 88% seen once. The TCR sequence derives from a woman between 18 and 29 years old who had been exposed to COVID-19. V gene TRBV7-9 combines with J gene TRBJ2-7; perhaps TRBD2 as D (6 bases). The sequenced sample consisted of PBMCs or T cells enriched from blood (not recorded which). CDR3 amino acids: CASSSLADYEQYF. CDR3 sequence (DNA): TGTGCCAGCAGCTCGTTAGCGGACTACGAGCAGTACTTC.